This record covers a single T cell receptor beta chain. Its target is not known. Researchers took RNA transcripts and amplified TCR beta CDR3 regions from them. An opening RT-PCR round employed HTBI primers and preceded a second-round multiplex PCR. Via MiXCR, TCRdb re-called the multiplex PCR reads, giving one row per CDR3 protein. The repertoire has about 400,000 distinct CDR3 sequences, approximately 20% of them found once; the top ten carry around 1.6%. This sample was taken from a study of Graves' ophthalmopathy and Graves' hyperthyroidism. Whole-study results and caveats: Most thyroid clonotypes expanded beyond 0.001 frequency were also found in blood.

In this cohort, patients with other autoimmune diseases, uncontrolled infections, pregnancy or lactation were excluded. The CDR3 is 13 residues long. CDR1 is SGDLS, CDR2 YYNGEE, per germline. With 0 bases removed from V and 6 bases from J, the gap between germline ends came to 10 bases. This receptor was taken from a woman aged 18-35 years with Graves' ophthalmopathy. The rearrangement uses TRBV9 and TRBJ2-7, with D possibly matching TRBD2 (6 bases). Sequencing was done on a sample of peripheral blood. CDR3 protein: CASSVDVGSEQYF. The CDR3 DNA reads TGTGCCAGCAGCGTAGATGTCGGGAGCGAGCAGTACTTC.